Each of the 5 T cell receptor beta chains below was sequenced from the same sample in a study of blood T cell repertoires in COVID-19. Repertoires were generated with immunoSEQ multiplex PCR, while TCRdb's copy carries only in-frame clones and drops some. Here the sample spans roughly 450,000 clones, roughly 91% being singletons. The specimen sequenced was PBMCs or T cells enriched from blood (not recorded which). Receptors originate from a man between 18 and 29 years old who had recovered from COVID-19.

This clone is a singleton in its sample. This rearrangement joins TRBV5-5 to TRBJ1-5; the match to TRBD1 covers 10 bases. The CDR3 runs 14 residues. Per the germline V gene, CDR1 is SGHKS and CDR2 is YYEKEE (reference sequence). Trimming cost V 6 bases and J 4 bases; bases outside gene matches: 4. The CDR3, as DNA: TGTGCCAGCAAGTGGGGACAGGGGAATCAGCCCCAGCATTTT. Translated, it gives CASKWGQGNQPQHF.

This clone was seen just once. V usage is TRBV27 and J usage is TRBJ2-3; D ambiguous. CDR1 and CDR2 from the germline V gene are MNHEY and SMNVEV (reference sequence). V was clipped by 5 bases and J by 2 bases, with 14 bases between them. CDR3 size: 15 residues. CDR3 loop: CASSRNPTFTDTQYF. In DNA, the CDR3 is TGTGCCAGCAGTAGAAACCCCACATTCACAGATACGCAGTATTTT.

Only one count was recorded for this clone. The chain has TRBV24-1 and TRBJ2-1, with a weak D call TRBD2 (6 bases). The CDR3 loop spans 15 amino acids. Germline lookup yields CDR1 KGHDR and CDR2 SFDVKD. The V end was cut by 5 bases, the J end by 9 bases, with 19 bases between. This chain's CDR3 is CATSVPGLRIGEQFF. In DNA form, the CDR3 reads TGTGCCACCAGTGTCCCGGGACTCCGCATTGGTGAGCAGTTCTTC.

As regards this clone: Other DNA sequences in the sample encode the same CDR3. The rearrangement uses TRBV27 and TRBJ1-1; D gene ambiguous. The germline gives CDR1 MNHEY, CDR2 SMNVEV (reference sequence). This CDR3 region has 13 residues. Trimming cost V 2 bases and J 2 bases, with 6 bases left between them. The CDR3: CASSLNRNTEAFF. CDR3 coding DNA: TGTGCCAGCAGTTTAAACAGAAACACTGAAGCTTTCTTT.

The chain combines TRBV28 with TRBJ1-3; D gene uncertain. Germline CDR1 MDHEN, CDR2 SYDVKM. The CDR3 sequence is 12 residues long. V was shortened by 6 bases and J by 2 bases, with 5 bases between the two germline ends. DNA for the CDR3: TGTGCCAGCAGCTCCCCTGGAAACACCATATATTTT. The encoded protein is CASSSPGNTIYF.